The 5 T cell receptor beta chains given below trace back to one sample, sequenced in a study of T cells in Graves' hyperthyroidism and ophthalmopathy. RNA transcripts yielded amplified TCR beta CDR3 regions. A first-round RT-PCR of the TCR CDR3 used the HTBI primer set. TCRdb independently ran MiXCR on the multiplex PCR reads; one entry per CDR3 protein. The sample shows some 800,000 distinct CDR3 sequences, over 35% of them seen only once. The specimen was blood. These TCRs come from a man between 18 and 35 years old with Graves' hyperthyroidism.

V and J are TRBV20-1 and TRBJ2-5, with TRBD2 matching over 9 bases. The V segment lost 0 bases and the J segment 7 bases; nucleotides outside the gene matches: 6. This CDR3 spans 14 amino acids. Germline V CDR1 and CDR2: DFQATT, SNEGSKA (reference sequence). As DNA, the CDR3 is TGCAGTGCTAGAGATTTCGGCGGGGGGGGGACCCAGTACTTC. Amino acids: CSARDFGGGGTQYF.

This clonotype was recorded once. The chain combines TRBV19 with TRBJ1-6; 7 positions agree with TRBD1. Germline CDR1 reads LNHDA; CDR2 reads SQIVND (reference sequence). V lost 3 bases, J lost 11 bases, and 7 bases stayed unmatched. This CDR3 region has 14 residues. The CDR3 nucleotides are TGTGCCAGTAGTATCACAGGGGAGGATCCACCCCTCCACTTT. It translates to CASSITGEDPPLHF. Filled out from reference TRBV19 and TRBJ1-6, the complete variable domain reads DGGITQSPKYLFRKEGQNVTLSCEQNLNHDAMYWYRQDPGQGLRLIYYSQIVNDFQKGDIAEGYSVSREKKESFPLTVTSAQKNPTAFYLCASSITGEDPPLHFGNGTRLTVT.

The chain combines TRBV6-6 with TRBJ1-4; 9 positions agree with TRBD1. Trimming removed 6 bases from V and 4 bases from J; junction bases left unmatched: 9. The CDR3 has 16 amino acids. Germline CDR1 and CDR2: MNHNY and SVGAGI (reference sequence). CDR3 DNA sequence: TGTGCCAGCAGCAACGCCCGGGACAGGGTTAATGAAAAACTGTTTTTT. Protein sequence: CASSNARDRVNEKLFF.

As regards this clonotype: Here the CDR3 omits its conserved ending phenylalanine or tryptophan, so a read error is the likely source. The chain recombines TRBV20-1 with TRBJ2-7, with TRBD2 matching over 9 bases. The CDR3 runs to 16 residues. The junction had 12 bases not matched to a gene; V was cut back by 2 bases and J by 4 bases. Germline values: CDR1 DFQATT, CDR2 SNEGSKA (reference sequence). CDR3 residues: CSARKSGTSFSYEQYL. The CDR3 nucleotides read TGCAGTGCTAGAAAGTCCGGGACTAGCTTTTCATACGAGCAGTACCTC.

This clonotype showed up just a few times. J is TRBJ2-7 and V is TRBV20-1; D might be TRBD1 or TRBD2, each matching 5 bases. Germline assignment: CDR1 DFQATT and CDR2 SNEGSKA (reference sequence). The CDR3 loop spans 14 amino acids. Trimming took 5 bases from V and 0 from J, leaving 14 bases between them. CDR3 sequence reads: CSAPPGANSYEQYF. Written as DNA, the CDR3 is TGCAGTGCTCCCCCCGGGGCGAACTCCTACGAGCAGTACTTC.